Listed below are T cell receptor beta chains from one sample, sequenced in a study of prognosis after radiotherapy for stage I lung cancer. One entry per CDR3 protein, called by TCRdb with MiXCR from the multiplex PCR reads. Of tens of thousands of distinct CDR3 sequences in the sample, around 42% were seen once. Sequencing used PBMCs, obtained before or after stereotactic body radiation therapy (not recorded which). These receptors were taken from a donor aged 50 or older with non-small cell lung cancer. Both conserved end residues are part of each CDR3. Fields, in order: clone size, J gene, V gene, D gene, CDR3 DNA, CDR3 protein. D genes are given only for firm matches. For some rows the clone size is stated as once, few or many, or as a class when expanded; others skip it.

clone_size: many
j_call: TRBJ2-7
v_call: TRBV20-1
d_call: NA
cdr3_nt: TGCAGTGCTAGTAAGGTTTTTGGTACAACCGAGCAGTACTTC
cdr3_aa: CSASKVFGTTEQYF

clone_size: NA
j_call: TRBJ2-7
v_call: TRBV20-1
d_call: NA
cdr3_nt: TGCAGTGTAGTACAGGGTGATCGCGAGCAGTACTTC
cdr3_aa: CSVVQGDREQYF

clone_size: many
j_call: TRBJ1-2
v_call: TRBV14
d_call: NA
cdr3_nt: TGTGCCAGCAGCCCCAACGTGGGGAACTATGGCTACACCTTC
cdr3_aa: CASSPNVGNYGYTF

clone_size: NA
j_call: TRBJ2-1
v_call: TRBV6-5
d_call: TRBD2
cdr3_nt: TGTGCCAGCAGTTACCGAAGCGGGAGGACCTACAATGAGCAGTTCTTC
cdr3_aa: CASSYRSGRTYNEQFF

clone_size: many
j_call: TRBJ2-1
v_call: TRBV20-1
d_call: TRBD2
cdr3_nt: TGCAGTGCTAGAGTCACAGCGGGGCATGAGCAGTTCTTC
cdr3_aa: CSARVTAGHEQFF

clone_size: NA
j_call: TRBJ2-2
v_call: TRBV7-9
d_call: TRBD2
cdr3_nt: TGTGCCAGCAGCTTATCATGCTCTAGCGGGAACACCGGGGAGCTGTTTTTT
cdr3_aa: CASSLSCSSGNTGELFF

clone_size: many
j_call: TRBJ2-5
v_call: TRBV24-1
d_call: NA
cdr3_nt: TGTGCCACCAGTGATCCATCGATTTACCCACAAGAGACCCAGTACTTC
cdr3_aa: CATSDPSIYPQETQYF

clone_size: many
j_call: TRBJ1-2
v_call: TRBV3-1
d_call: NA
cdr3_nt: TGTGCCAGCAGCCAAGATACGGGTAACTATGGCTACACCTTC
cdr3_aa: CASSQDTGNYGYTF

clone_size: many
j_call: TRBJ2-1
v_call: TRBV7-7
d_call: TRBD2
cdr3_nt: TGTGCTAGCAGCCCTGGACTAGCGGGAGGGAACGCCTACAATGAGCAGTTCTTC
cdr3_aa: CASSPGLAGGNAYNEQFF

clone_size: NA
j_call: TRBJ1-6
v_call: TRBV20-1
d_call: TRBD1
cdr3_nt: TGCAGCACTAGACAGGGGGGGGATAATTCACCCCTCCACTTT
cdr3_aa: CSTRQGGDNSPLHF

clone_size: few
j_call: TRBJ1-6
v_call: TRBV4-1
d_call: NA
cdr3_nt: TGCGCCAGCAGCCAGAACAGGGAATCACCCCTCCACTTT
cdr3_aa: CASSQNRESPLHF

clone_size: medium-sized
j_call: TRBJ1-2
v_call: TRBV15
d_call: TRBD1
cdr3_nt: TGTGCCACCAGCAGAGGGGGGACAGGGGAATACTATGGCTACACCTTC
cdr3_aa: CATSRGGTGEYYGYTF

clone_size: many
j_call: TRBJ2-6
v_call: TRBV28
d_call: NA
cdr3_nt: TGTGCCAGCAGTTTACGCGGAAGCTCTGGGGCCAACGTCCTGACTTTC
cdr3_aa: CASSLRGSSGANVLTF

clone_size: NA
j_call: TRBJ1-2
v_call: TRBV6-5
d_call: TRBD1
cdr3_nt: TGTGCCAGCAGTTCCACCGGACAGGTCGGCTACACCTTC
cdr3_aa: CASSSTGQVGYTF

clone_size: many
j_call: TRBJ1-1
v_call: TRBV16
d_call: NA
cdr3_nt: TGTGCCAGCAGCCTACAAGACAGGATGAACACTGAAGCTTTCTTT
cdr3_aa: CASSLQDRMNTEAFF

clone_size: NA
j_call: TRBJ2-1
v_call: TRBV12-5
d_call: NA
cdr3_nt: TGTGCTAACCCGGGACGCGGCAACAATGAGCAGTTCTTC
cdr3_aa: CANPGRGNNEQFF

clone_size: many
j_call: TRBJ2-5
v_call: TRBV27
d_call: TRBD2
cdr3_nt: TGTGCCAGCAGTTTATCTAGGACTAGAGATGAGACCCAGTACTTC
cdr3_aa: CASSLSRTRDETQYF

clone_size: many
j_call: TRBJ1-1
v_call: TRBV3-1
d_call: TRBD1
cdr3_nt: TGTGCCAGCAGCCTTTCGGACAGGGTTGCTTTCTTT
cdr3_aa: CASSLSDRVAFF

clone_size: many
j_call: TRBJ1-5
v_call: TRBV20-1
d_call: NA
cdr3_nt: TGCAGTGCTGGAACAGGATCTCCCAATCAGCCCCAGCATTTT
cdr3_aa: CSAGTGSPNQPQHF

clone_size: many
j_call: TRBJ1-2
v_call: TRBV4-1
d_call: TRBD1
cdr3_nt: TGCGCCAGCAGCCAAGATGCTGGCAGGGGGAATGGCTACACCTTC
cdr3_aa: CASSQDAGRGNGYTF

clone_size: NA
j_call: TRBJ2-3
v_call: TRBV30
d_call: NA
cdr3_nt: TGTGCCTGGAGTGAGGTCGCAGATACGCAGTATTTT
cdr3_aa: CAWSEVADTQYF

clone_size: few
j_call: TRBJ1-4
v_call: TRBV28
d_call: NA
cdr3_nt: TGTGCCAGCAGTTCCAGCACAGCAACTAATGAAAAACTGTTTTTT
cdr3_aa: CASSSSTATNEKLFF

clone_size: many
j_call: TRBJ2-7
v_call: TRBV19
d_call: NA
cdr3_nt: TGTGCCAGTAGTATGGGGGGAGGCTACGAGCAGTACTTC
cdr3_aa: CASSMGGGYEQYF

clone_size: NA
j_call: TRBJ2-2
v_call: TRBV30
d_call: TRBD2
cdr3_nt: TGTGCCTGGAGTGTCCTCTTAGCGGGATCCGGGGAGCTGTTTTTT
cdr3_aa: CAWSVLLAGSGELFF

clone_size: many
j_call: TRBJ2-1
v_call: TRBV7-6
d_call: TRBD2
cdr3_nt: TGTGCCAGCAGCCAAGGACTAGCGCCGTACAATGAGCAGTTCTTC
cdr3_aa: CASSQGLAPYNEQFF

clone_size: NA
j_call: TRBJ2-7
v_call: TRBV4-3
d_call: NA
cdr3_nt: TGCGCCAGCAGCCAAGATGGGCTTCCCAGAGACGAGCAGCACTTC
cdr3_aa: CASSQDGLPRDEQHF

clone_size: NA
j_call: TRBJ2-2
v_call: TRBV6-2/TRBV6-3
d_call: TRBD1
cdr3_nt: TGTGTCAGCAGCCTCCGGACAGGGCTGATCGGGGAGCTGTTTTTT
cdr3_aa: CVSSLRTGLIGELFF

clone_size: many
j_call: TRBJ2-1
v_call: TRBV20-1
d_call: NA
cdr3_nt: TGCAGTGCTAGAGACCCCCAGCGGGCCGCCTACAATGAGCAGTTCTTC
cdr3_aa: CSARDPQRAAYNEQFF

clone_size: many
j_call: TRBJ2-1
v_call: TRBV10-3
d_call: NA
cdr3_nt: TGTGCCATCAGTGAGCCGGACCTCCCGGGGTTCTTC
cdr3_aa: CAISEPDLPGFF

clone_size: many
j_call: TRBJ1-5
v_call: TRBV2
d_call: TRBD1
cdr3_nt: TGTGCCAGCAACGGACAGGGCGCTCAGCCCCAGCATTTT
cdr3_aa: CASNGQGAQPQHF